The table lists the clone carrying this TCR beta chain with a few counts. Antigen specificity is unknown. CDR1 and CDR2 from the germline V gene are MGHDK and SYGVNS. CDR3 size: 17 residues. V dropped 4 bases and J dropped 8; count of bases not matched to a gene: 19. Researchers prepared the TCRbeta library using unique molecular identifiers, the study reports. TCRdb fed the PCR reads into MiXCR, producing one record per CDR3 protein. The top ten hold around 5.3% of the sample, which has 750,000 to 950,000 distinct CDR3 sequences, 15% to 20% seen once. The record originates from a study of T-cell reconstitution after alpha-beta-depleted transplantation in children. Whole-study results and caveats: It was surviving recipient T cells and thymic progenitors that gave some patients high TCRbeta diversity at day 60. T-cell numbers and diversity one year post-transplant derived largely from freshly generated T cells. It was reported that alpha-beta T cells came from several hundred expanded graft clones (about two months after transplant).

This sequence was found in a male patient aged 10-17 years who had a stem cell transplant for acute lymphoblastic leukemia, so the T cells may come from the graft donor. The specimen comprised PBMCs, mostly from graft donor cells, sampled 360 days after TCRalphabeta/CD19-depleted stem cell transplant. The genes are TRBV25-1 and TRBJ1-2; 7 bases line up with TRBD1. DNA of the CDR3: TGTGCCAGCAGTGCGAATAGGGGCAAGACAGGGTGGAGCGGCTACACCTTC. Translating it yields CASSANRGKTGWSGYTF.